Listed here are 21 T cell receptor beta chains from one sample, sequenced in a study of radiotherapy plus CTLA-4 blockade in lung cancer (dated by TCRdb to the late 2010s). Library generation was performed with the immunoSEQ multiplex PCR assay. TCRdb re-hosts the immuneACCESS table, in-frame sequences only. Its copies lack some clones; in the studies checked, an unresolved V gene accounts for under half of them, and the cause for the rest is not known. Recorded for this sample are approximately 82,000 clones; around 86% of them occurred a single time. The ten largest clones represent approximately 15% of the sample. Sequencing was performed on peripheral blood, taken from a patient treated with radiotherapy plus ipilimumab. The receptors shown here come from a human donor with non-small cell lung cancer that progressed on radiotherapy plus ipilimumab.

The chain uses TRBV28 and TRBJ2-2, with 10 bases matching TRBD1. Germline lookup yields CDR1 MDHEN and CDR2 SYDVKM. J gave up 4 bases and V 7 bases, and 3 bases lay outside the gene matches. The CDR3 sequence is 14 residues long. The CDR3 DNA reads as TGTGCCAGCACCCGACAGGGGGCCACCGGGGAGCTGTTTTTT. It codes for CASTRQGATGELFF. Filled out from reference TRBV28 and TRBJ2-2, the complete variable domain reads DVKVTQSSRYLVKRTGEKVFLECVQDMDHENMFWYRQDPGLGLRLIYFSYDVKMKEKGDIPEGYSVSREKKERFSLILESASTNQTSMYLCASTRQGATGELFFGEGSRLTVL.

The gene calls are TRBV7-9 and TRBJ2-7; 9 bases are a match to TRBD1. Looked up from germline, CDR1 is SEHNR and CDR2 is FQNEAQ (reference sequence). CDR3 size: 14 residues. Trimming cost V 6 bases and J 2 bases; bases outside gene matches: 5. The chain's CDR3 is CASSSRDRAYEQYF. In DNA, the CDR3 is TGTGCCAGCAGTTCCCGGGACAGGGCCTACGAGCAGTACTTC.

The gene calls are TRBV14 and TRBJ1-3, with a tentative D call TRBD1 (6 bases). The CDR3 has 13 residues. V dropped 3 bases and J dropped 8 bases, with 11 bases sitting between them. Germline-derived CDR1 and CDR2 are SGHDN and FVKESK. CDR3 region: CASSQNRVDTIYF. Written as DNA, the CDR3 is TGTGCCAGCAGCCAGAACAGGGTTGACACCATATATTTT.

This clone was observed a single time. CDR3 loop: CASSLDLVSYGYTF. For the CDR3, the DNA is TGTGCCAGCAGCTTAGATTTGGTCTCCTATGGCTACACCTTC. V and J are TRBV11-2 and TRBJ1-2; D uncertain. The CDR3 runs 14 residues. Germline CDR1 is SGHAT and CDR2 is FQNNGV. V lost 0 bases to trimming and J lost 4 bases, with 9 bases between them.

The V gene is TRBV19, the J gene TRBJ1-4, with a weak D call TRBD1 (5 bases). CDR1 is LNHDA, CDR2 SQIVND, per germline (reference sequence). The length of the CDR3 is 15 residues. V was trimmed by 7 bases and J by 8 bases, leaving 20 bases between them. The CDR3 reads CASNREVTPGEKLFF. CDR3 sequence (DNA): TGTGCCAGTAATAGGGAGGTTACGCCAGGGGAAAAACTGTTTTTT. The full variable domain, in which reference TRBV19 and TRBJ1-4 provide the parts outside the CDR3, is DGGITQSPKYLFRKEGQNVTLSCEQNLNHDAMYWYRQDPGQGLRLIYYSQIVNDFQKGDIAEGYSVSREKKESFPLTVTSAQKNPTAFYLCASNREVTPGEKLFFGSGTQLSVL.

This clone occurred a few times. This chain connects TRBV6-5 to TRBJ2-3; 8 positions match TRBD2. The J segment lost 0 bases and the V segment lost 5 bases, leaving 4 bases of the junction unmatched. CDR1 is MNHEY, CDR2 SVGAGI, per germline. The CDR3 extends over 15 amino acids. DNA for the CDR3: TGTGCCAGCAGTCCAAGCGGGGGTAGCACAGATACGCAGTATTTT. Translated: CASSPSGGSTDTQYF.

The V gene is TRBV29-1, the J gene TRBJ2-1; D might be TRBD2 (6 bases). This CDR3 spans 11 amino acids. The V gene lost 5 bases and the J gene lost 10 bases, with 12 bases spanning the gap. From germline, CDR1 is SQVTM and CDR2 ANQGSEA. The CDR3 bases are TGCAGCGTTCTTGGTGGAGGGGAGCAGTTCTTC. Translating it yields CSVLGGGEQFF.

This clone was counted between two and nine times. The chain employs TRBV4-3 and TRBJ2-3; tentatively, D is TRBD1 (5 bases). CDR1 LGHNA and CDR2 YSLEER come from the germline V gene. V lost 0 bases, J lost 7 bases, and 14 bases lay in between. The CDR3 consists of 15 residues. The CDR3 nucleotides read TGCGCCAGCAGCCAAGACAGGGTCCGGGTGAATACGCAGTATTTT. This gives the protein CASSQDRVRVNTQYF.

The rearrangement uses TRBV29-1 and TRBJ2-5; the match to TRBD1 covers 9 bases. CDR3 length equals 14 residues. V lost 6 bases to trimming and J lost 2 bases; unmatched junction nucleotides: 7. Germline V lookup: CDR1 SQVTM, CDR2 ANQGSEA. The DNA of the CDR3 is TGCAGCGTCCAATCCGGGACAGGGCAAGAGACCCAGTACTTC. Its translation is CSVQSGTGQETQYF.

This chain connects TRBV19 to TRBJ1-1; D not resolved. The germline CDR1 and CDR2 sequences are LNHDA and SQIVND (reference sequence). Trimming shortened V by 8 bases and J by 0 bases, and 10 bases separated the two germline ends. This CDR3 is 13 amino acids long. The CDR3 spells CASFRQLNTEAFF. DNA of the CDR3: TGTGCCAGTTTCCGGCAGCTGAACACTGAAGCTTTCTTT.

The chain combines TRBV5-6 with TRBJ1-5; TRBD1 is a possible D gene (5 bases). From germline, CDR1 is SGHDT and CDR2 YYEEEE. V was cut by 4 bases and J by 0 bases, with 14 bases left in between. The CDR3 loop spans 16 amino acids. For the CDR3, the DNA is TGTGCCAGCAGCCTGTCGGGGGGATATAGCAATCAGCCCCAGCATTTT. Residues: CASSLSGGYSNQPQHF.

The CDR3 DNA follows: TGTGCCAGCCGAGACAGGGTTAACACTGAAGCTTTCTTT. Translated, it gives CASRDRVNTEAFF. The chain employs TRBV9 and TRBJ1-1; 7 bases align to TRBD1. This CDR3 spans 13 amino acids. Germline trimming cut 7 bases from V and 2 bases from J; bases unmatched to any gene: 5. Germline loops: CDR1 SGDLS, CDR2 YYNGEE.

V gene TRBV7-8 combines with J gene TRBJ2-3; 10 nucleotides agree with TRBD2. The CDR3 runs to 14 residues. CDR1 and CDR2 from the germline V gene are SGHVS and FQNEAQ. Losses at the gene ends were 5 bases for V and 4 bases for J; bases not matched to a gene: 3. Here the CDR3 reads CASSRSGRADTQYF. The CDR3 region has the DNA TGTGCCAGCAGCCGAAGCGGGAGGGCAGATACGCAGTATTTT. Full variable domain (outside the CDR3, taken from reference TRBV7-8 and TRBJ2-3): GAGVSQSPRYKVAKRGQDVALRCDPISGHVSLFWYQQALGQGPEFLTYFQNEAQLDKSGLPSDRFFAERPEGSVSTLKIQRTQQEDSAVYLCASSRSGRADTQYFGPGTRLTVL.

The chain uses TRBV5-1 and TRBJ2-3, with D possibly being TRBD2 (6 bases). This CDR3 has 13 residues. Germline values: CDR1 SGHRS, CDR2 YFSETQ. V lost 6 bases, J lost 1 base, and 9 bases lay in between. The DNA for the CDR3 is TGCGCCAGCAAGCCTAGCGGCACAGATACGCAGTATTTT. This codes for CASKPSGTDTQYF.

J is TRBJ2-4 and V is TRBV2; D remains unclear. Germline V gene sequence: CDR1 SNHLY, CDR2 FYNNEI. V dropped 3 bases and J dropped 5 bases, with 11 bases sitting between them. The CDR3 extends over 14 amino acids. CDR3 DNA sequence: TGTGCCAGCAGTGAGAGAGGTGGCGAAAACATTCAGTACTTC. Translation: CASSERGGENIQYF.

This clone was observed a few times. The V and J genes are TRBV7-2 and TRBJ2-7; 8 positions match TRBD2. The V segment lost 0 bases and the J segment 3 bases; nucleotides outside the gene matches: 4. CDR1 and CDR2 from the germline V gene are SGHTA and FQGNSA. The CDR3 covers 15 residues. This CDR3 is CASSLASGGFYEQYF. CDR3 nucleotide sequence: TGTGCCAGCAGCTTAGCGAGCGGGGGCTTCTACGAGCAGTACTTC.

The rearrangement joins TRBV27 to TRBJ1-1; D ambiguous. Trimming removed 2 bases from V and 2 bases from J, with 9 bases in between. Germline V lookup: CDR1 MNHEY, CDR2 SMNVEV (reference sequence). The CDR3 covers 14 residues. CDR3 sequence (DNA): TGTGCCAGCAGTTTAGGTTGGCGAAACACTGAAGCTTTCTTT. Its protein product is CASSLGWRNTEAFF.

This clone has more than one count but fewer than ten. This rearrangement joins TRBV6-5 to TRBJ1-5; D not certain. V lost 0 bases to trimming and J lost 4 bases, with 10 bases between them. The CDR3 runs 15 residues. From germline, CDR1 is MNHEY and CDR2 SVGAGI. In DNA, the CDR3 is TGTGCCAGCAGTTACTCTGGGCTAGGGAATCAGCCCCAGCATTTT. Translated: CASSYSGLGNQPQHF.

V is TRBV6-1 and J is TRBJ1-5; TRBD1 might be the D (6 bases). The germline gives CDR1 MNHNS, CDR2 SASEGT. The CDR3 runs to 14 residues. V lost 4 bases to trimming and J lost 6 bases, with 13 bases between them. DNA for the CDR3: TGTGCCAGCAGTGGGGGGCGGTTCGGTCAGCCCCAGCATTTT. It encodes CASSGGRFGQPQHF.

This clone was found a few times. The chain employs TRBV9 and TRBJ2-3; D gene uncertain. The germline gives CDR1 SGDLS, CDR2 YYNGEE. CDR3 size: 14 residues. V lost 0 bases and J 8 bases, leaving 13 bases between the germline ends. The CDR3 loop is CASSVGSVVGTQYF. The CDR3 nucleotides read TGTGCCAGCAGCGTAGGTTCCGTGGTGGGTACGCAGTATTTT.

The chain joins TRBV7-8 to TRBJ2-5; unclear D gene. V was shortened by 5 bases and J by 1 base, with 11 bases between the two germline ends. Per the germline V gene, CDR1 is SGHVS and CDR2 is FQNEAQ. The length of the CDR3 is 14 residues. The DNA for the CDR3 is TGTGCCAGCAGCCACGGCCGGATCCAAGAGACCCAGTACTTC. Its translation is CASSHGRIQETQYF.